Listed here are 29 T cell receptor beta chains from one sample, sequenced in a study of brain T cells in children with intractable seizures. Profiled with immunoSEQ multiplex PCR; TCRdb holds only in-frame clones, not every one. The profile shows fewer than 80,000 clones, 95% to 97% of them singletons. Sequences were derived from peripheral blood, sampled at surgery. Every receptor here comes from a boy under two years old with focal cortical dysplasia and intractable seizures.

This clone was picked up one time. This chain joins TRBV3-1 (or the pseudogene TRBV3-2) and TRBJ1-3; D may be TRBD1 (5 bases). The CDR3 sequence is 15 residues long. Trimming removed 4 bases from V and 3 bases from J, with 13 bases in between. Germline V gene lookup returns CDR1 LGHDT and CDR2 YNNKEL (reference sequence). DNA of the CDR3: TGTGCCAGCAGCCTCCGCGGGGGTATTGGAAACACCATATATTTT. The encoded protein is CASSLRGGIGNTIYF.

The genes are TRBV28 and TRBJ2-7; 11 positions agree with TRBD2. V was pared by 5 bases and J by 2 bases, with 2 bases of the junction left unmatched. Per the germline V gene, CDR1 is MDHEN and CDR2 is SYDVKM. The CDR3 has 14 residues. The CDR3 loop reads CASSSSGRAYEQYF. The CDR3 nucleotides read TGTGCCAGCAGTAGTAGCGGGAGGGCCTACGAGCAGTACTTC. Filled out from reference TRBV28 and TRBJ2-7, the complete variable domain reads DVKVTQSSRYLVKRTGEKVFLECVQDMDHENMFWYRQDPGLGLRLIYFSYDVKMKEKGDIPEGYSVSREKKERFSLILESASTNQTSMYLCASSSSGRAYEQYFGPGTRLTVT.

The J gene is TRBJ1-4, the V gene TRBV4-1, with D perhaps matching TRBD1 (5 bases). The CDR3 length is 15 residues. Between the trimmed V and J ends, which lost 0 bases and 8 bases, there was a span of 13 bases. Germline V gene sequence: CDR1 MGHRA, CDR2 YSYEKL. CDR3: CASSQEGREMEKLFF. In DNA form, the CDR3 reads TGCGCCAGCAGCCAAGAGGGCAGGGAGATGGAAAAACTGTTTTTT.

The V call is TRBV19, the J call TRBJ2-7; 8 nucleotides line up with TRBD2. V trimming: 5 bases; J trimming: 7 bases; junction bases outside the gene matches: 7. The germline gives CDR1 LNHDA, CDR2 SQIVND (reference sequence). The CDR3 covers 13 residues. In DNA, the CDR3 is TGTGCCAGTAGTTTTCAGCGGGAGAGGGAGCAGTACTTC. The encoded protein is CASSFQREREQYF. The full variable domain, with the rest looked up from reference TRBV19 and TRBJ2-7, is DGGITQSPKYLFRKEGQNVTLSCEQNLNHDAMYWYRQDPGQGLRLIYYSQIVNDFQKGDIAEGYSVSREKKESFPLTVTSAQKNPTAFYLCASSFQREREQYFGPGTRLTVT.

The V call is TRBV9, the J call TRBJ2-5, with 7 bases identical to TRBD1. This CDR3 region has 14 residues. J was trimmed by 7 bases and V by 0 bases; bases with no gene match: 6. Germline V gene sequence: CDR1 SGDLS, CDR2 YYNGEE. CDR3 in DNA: TGTGCCAGCAGCGTAGGACAGGGAATGAGGACCCAGTACTTC. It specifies CASSVGQGMRTQYF.

CDR3 sequence (DNA): TGTGCCAGCAGTTTACCACTAGCGGGAGGCCAAGAGACCCAGTACTTC. Protein sequence: CASSLPLAGGQETQYF. The chain is built from TRBV28 and TRBJ2-5, with 12 bases aligning to TRBD2. The CDR3 sequence is 16 residues long. The germline CDR1 and CDR2 sequences are MDHEN and SYDVKM. The V gene end was trimmed by 2 bases and the J gene end by 1 base; junction bases not matched to a gene: 2. Full variable domain (remainder filled in from reference TRBV28 and TRBJ2-5): DVKVTQSSRYLVKRTGEKVFLECVQDMDHENMFWYRQDPGLGLRLIYFSYDVKMKEKGDIPEGYSVSREKKERFSLILESASTNQTSMYLCASSLPLAGGQETQYFGPGTRLLVL.

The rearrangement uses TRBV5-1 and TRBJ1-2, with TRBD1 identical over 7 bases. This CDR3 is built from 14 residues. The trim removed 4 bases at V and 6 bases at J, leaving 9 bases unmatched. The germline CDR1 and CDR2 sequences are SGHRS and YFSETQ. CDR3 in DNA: TGCGCCAGCAGCCCAGGGGGGGGGCGGCATGGCTACACCTTC. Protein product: CASSPGGGRHGYTF.

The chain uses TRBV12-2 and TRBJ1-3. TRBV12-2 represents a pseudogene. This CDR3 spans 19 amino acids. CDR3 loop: CASRLALSHTKRDGNTIYF. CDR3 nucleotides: TGTGCAAGTCGCTTAGCTCTCTCCCACACTAAGCGGGACGGAAACACCATATATTTT.

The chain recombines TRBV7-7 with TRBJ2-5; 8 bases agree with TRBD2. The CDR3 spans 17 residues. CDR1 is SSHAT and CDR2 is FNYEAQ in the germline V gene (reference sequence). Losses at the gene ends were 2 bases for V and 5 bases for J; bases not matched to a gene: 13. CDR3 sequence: CASSLNGPGTSAETQYF. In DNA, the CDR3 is TGTGCCAGCAGCTTAAATGGACCGGGGACTAGTGCGGAGACCCAGTACTTC.

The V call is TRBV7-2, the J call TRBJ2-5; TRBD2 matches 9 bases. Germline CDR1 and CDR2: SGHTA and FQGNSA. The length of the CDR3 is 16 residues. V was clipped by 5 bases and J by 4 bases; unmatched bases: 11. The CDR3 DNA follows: TGTGCCAGCAGCACCCGGACTAGCGCGGGAATAGAGACCCAGTACTTC. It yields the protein CASSTRTSAGIETQYF.

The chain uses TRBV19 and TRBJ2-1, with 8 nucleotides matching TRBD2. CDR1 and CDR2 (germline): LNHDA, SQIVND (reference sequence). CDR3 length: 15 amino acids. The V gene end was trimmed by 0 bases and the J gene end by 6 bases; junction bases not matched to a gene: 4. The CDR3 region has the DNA TGTGCCAGTAGTATAGACCGACTAGCGCCCAATGAGCAGTTCTTC. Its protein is CASSIDRLAPNEQFF.

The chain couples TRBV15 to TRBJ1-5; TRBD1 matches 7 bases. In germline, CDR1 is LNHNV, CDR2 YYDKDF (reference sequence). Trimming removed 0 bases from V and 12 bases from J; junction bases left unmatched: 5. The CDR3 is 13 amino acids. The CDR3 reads CATSREIRDSQHF. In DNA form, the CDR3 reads TGTGCCACCAGCAGAGAGATCCGGGACAGCCAGCATTTT.

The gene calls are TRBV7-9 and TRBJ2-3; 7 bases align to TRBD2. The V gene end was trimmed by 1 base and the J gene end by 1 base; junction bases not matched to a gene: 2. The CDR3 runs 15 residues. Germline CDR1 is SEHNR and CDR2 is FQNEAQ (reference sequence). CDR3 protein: CASSLVLAGTDTQYF. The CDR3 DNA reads TGTGCCAGCAGCTTAGTCCTAGCGGGCACAGATACGCAGTATTTT.

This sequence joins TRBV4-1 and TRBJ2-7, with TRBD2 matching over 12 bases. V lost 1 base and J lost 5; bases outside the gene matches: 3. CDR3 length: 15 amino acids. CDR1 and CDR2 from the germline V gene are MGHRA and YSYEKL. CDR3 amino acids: CASSQVGLAGNEQYF. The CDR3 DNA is TGCGCCAGCAGCCAAGTTGGACTAGCGGGGAACGAGCAGTACTTC.

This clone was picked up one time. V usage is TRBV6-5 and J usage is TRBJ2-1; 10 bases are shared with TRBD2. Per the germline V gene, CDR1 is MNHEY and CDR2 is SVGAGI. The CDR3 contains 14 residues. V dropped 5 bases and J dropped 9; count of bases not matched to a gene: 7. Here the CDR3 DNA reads TGTGCCAGCAGTAGCGGGGGGGCCGGCGGTGAGCAGTTCTTC. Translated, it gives CASSSGGAGGEQFF.

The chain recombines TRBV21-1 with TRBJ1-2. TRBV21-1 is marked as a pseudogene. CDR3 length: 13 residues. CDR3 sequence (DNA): TGTGCCAGCAGGAAAACTGCTCTTTATGGCTACACCTTC. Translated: CASRKTALYGYTF.

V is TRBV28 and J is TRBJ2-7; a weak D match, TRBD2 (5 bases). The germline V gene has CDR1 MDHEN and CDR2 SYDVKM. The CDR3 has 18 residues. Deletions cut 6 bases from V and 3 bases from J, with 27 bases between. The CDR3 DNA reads TGTGCCAGCAGCCATTGGGCCCCAACCGCTAGCATCGGCTACGAGCAGTACTTC. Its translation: CASSHWAPTASIGYEQYF. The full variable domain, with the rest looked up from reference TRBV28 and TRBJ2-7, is DVKVTQSSRYLVKRTGEKVFLECVQDMDHENMFWYRQDPGLGLRLIYFSYDVKMKEKGDIPEGYSVSREKKERFSLILESASTNQTSMYLCASSHWAPTASIGYEQYFGPGTRLTVT.

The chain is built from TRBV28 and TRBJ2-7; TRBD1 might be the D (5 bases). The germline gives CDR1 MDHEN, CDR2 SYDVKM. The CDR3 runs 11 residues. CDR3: CATRAIYEQYF. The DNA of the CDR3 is TGTGCTACCAGGGCCATCTACGAGCAGTACTTC.

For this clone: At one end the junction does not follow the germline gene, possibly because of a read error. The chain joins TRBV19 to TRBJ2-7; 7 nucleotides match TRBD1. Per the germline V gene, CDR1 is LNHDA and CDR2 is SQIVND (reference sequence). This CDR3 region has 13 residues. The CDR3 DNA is TGTGCCAGTAGACGGGACAGCGAATCTGGGATGGACTTC. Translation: CASRRDSESGMDF.

The CDR3: CASSAQRSGSHSTDTQYF. CDR3 sequence (DNA): TGTGCCAGCAGCGCCCAGCGCAGCGGGAGCCACAGCACAGATACGCAGTATTTT. This chain uses TRBV9 with TRBJ2-3; 8 bases map to TRBD2. The CDR3 is 18 residues long. Losses at the gene ends were 3 bases for V and 0 bases for J; bases not matched to a gene: 12. From germline, CDR1 is SGDLS and CDR2 YYNGEE.

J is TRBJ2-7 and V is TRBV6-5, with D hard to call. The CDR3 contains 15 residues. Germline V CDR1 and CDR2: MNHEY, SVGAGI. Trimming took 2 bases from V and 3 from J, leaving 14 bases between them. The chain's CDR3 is CASSYGPRNYYEQYF. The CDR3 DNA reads TGTGCCAGCAGTTACGGGCCCAGGAACTACTACGAGCAGTACTTC.

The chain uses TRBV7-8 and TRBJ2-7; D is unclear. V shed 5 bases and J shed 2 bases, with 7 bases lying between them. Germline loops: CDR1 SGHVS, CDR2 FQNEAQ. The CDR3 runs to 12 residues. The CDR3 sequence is CASSPLTYEQYF. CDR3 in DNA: TGTGCCAGCAGCCCCCTCACCTACGAGCAGTACTTC.

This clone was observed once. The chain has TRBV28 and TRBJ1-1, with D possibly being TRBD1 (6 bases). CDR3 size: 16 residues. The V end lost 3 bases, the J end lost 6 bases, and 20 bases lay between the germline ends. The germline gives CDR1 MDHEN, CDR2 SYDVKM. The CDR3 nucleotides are TGTGCCAGCAGTTTTTTGCTGGCAGGGGTAAGACCTGAAGCTTTCTTT. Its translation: CASSFLLAGVRPEAFF.

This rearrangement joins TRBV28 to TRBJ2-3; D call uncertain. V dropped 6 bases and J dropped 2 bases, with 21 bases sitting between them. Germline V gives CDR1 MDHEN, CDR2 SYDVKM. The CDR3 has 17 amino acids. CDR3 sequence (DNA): TGTGCCAGCAGCCACCCCCGGTGGAAGACCATCACAGATACGCAGTATTTT. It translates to CASSHPRWKTITDTQYF.

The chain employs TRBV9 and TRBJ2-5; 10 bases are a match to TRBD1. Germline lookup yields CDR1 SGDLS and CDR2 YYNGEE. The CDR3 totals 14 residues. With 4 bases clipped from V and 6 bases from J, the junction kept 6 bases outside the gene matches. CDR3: CASSSTGGGKTQYF. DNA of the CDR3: TGTGCCAGCAGCTCGACAGGGGGCGGGAAGACCCAGTACTTC.

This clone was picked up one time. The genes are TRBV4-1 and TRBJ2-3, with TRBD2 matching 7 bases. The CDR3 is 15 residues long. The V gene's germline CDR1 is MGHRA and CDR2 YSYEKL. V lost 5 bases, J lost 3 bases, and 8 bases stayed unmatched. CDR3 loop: CASSFPGGQTDTQYF. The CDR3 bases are TGCGCCAGCAGCTTTCCGGGGGGTCAAACAGATACGCAGTATTTT.

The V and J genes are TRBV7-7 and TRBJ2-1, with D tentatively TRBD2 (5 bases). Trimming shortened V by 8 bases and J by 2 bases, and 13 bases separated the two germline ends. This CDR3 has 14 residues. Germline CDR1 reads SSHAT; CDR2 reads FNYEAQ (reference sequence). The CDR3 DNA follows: TGTGCCAGCCTAATCGGGGTTCCCTACAATGAGCAGTTCTTC. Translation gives CASLIGVPYNEQFF.

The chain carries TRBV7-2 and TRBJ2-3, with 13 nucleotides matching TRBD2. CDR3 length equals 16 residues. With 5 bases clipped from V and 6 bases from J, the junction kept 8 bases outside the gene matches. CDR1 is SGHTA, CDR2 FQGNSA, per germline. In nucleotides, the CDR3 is TGTGCCAGCAGCCCCGGGACTAGCGGGGACGCGGATACGCAGTATTTT. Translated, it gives CASSPGTSGDADTQYF.

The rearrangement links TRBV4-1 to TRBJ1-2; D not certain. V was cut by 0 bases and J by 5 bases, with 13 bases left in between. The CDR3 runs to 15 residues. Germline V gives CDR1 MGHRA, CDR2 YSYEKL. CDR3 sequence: CASSQDPGQSYGYTF. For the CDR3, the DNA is TGCGCCAGCAGCCAAGATCCCGGGCAGTCATATGGCTACACCTTC.